The clone carrying this T cell receptor beta chain was seen only a few times. Its antigen is unidentified. The time point denotes: late sampling 161 to 241 days after vaccination in a few convalescent patients. The data stem from a study of vaccination and CD4 T cells after COVID-19. Overall study context: Six men and four women formed the convalescents, two being Hispanic. Notes on the study in general: Vaccine-specific clones in convalescent patients were spike mono-reactive in 304 of 307 cases.

TCRdb re-analysed the PCR reads in MiXCR, keeping a single row per CDR3 protein. The data show 30,000 to 40,000 distinct CDR3 sequences, under 45% seen once. The CDR3 covers 14 residues. CDR1 is SGHTA, CDR2 FQGTGA, per germline. V shed 4 bases and J 4 bases; nucleotides not matched to a gene: 3. The TCR comes from a human donor who had recovered from COVID-19. The source was CD4+ T cells from blood, collected about 7 months after SARS-CoV-2 vaccination. V is TRBV7-3 and J is TRBJ2-3; 9 bases map to TRBD1. The CDR3 sequence: CASSSTGGADTQYF. DNA for the CDR3: TGTGCCAGCAGCTCAACAGGGGGCGCAGATACGCAGTATTTT.